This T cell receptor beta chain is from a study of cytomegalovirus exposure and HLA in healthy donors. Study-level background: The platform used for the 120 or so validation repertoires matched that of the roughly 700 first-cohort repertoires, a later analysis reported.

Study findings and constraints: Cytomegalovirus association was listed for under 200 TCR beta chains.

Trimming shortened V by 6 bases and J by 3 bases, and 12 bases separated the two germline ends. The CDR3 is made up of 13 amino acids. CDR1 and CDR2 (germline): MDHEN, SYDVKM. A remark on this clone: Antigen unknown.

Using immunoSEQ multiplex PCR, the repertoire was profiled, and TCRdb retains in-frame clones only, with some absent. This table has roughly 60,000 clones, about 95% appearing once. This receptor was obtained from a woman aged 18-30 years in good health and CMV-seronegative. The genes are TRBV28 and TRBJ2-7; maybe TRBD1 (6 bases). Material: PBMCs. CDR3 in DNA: TGTGCCAGCAGACCCAAGGGGGTCTACGAGCAGTACTTC. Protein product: CASRPKGVYEQYF.